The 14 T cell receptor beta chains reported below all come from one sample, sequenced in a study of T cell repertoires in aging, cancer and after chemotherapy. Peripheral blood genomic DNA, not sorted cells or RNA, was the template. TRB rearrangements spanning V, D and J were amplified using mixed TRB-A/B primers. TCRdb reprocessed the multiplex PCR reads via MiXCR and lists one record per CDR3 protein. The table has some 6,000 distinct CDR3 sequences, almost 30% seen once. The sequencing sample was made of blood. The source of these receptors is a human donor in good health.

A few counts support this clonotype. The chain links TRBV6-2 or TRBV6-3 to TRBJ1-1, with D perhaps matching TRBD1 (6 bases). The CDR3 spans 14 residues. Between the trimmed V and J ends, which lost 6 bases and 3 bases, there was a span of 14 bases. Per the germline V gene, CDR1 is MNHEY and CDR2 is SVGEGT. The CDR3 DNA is TGTGCCAGCAGCGTGATGGACAGTTACACTGAAGCTTTCTTT. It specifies CASSVMDSYTEAFF.

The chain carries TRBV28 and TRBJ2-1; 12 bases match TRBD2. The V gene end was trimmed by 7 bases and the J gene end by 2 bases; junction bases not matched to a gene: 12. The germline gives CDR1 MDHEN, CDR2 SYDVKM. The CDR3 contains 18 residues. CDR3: CASTQSTSGRRTYNEQFF. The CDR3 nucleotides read TGTGCCAGCACTCAATCGACTAGCGGGAGACGAACCTACAATGAGCAGTTCTTC.

CDR3 in DNA: TGTGCCAGCACCTGGGACTTATCAGAGACCCAGTACTTC. It yields the protein CASTWDLSETQYF. The chain has TRBV21-1 and TRBJ2-5; TRBD2 is taken as the D call from the table, unchecked against the DNA. TRBV21-1 is a listed pseudogene. The CDR3 length is 13 residues.

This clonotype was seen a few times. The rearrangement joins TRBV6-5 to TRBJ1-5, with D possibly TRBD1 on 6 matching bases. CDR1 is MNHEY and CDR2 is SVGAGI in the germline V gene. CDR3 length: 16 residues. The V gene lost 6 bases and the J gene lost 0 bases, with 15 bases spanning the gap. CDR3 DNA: TGTGCCAGCAGGGGTACAGGGAAGTATAGCAATCAGCCCCAGCATTTT. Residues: CASRGTGKYSNQPQHF.

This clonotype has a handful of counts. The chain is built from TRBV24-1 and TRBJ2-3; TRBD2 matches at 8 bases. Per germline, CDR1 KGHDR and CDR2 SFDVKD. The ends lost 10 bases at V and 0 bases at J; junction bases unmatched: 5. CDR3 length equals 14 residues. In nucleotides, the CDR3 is TGTGCCACTGAGCCTAGCGGGAGCACAGATACGCAGTATTTT. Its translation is CATEPSGSTDTQYF.

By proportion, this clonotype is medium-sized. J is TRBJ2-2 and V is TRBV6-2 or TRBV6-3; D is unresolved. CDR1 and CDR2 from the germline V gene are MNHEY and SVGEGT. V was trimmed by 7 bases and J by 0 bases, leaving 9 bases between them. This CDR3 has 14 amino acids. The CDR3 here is CASNPGANTGELFF. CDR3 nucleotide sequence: TGTGCCAGCAATCCGGGCGCGAACACCGGGGAGCTGTTTTTT.

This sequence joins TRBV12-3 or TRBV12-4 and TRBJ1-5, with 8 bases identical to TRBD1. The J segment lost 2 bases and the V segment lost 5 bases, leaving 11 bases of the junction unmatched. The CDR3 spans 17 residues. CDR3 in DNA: TGTGCCAGCAGTCTAAGACAGGGGCGAGGCGGCAATCAGCCCCAGCATTTT. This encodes CASSLRQGRGGNQPQHF.

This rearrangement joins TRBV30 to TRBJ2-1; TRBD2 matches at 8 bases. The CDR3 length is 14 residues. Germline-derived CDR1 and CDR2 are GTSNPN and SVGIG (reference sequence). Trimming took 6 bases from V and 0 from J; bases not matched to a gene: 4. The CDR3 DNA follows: TGTGCCTGTTCCGGGACTAGCTCCTACAATGAGCAGTTCTTC. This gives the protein CACSGTSSYNEQFF.

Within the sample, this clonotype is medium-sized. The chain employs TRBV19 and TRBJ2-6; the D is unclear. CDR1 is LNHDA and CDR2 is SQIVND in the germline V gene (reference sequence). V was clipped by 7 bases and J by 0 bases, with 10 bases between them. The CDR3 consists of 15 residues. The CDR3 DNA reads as TGTGCCAGTAACTCGGTCGGCTCTGGGGCCAACGTCCTGACTTTC. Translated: CASNSVGSGANVLTF.

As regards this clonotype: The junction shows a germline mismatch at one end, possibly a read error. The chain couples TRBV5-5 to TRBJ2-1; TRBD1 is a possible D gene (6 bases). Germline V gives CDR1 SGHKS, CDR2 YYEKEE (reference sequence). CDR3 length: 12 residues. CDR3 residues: CASSLGANEQFF. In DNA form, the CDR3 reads TGCGCCAGCAGCTTGGGGGCCAATGAGCAGTTCTTC.

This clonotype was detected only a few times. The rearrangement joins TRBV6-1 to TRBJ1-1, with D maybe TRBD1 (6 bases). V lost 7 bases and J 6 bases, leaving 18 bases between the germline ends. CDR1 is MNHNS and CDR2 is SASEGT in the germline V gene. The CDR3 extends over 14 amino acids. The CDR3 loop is CASNWGQGGPEAFF. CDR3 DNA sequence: TGTGCCAGCAATTGGGGGCAGGGTGGGCCTGAAGCTTTCTTT.

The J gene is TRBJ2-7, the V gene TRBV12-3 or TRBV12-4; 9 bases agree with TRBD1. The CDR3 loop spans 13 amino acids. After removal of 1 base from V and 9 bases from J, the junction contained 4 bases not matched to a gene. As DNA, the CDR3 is TGTGCCAGCAGTTTAGTAACAGGGGGCGGGCAGTACTTC. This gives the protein CASSLVTGGGQYF.

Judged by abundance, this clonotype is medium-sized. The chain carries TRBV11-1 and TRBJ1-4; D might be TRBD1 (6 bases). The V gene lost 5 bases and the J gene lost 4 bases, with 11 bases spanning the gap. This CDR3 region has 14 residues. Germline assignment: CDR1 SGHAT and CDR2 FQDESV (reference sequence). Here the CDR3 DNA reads TGTGCCAGCAGCCAGGGGTGGAGTAATGAAAAACTGTTTTTT. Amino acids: CASSQGWSNEKLFF.

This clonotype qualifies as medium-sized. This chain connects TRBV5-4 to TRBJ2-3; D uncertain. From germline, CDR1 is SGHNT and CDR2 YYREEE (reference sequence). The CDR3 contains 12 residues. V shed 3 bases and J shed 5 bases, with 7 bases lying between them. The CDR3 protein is CASSSPRDTQYF. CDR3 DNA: TGTGCCAGCAGCTCCCCCCGAGATACGCAGTATTTT.